The 29 T cell receptor beta chains listed next were all sequenced from one sample in a study of cytomegalovirus exposure and HLA in healthy donors. TCRdb's table, derived via immunoSEQ multiplex PCR, lists solely in-frame clones and lacks some. The sample records about 88,000 clones, approximately 84% being singletons. Specimen: PBMCs. The receptors originated from a woman aged 18-30 years in good health and CMV-seropositive.

This clone was found once. This chain uses TRBV30 with TRBJ1-6; TRBD1 aligns across 7 bases. The germline V gene has CDR1 GTSNPN and CDR2 SVGIG (reference sequence). This CDR3 is built from 19 residues. The junction had 17 bases not matched to a gene; V was cut back by 0 bases and J by 6 bases. The CDR3: CAWSVPGTAHTLLNSPLHF. DNA for the CDR3: TGTGCCTGGAGTGTACCCGGGACAGCTCACACCCTTCTTAATTCACCCCTCCACTTT.

The V call is TRBV4-3, the J call TRBJ2-7; the D gene is possibly TRBD2 (6 bases). The CDR3 contains 16 residues. Trimming shortened V by 0 bases and J by 4 bases, and 16 bases separated the two germline ends. Germline loops: CDR1 LGHNA, CDR2 YSLEER. As DNA, the CDR3 is TGCGCCAGCAGCCAAGAGTCGGCGGGACTTCGATACGAGCAGTACTTC. Its protein is CASSQESAGLRYEQYF.

The rearrangement joins TRBV4-3 to TRBJ1-6; D not certain. There are 17 residues in the CDR3. V shed 3 bases and J shed 7 bases, with 19 bases lying between them. CDR1 and CDR2 from the germline V gene are LGHNA and YSLEER. The CDR3: CASSQAPGGNRNSPLHF. CDR3 DNA: TGCGCCAGCAGCCAGGCCCCCGGAGGAAATCGGAATTCACCCCTCCACTTT.

The V call is TRBV5-1, the J call TRBJ2-1; D possibly corresponds to TRBD2 (6 bases). There are 15 residues in the CDR3. Trimming shortened V by 7 bases and J by 0 bases, and 14 bases separated the two germline ends. CDR1 is SGHRS and CDR2 is YFSETQ in the germline V gene. This CDR3 is CASGLVGGSYNEQFF. The CDR3 DNA sequence: TGCGCCAGCGGCCTGGTGGGGGGCTCCTACAATGAGCAGTTCTTC.

The gene calls are TRBV7-3 and TRBJ2-2; possibly TRBD2 for D (5 bases). The CDR3 runs to 19 residues. V was trimmed by 5 bases and J by 0 bases, leaving 22 bases between them. Germline loops: CDR1 SGHTA, CDR2 FQGTGA. The CDR3: CASSPLIRGSPTNTGELFF. Here the CDR3 DNA reads TGTGCCAGCAGCCCCTTAATTCGCGGGTCCCCAACGAACACCGGGGAGCTGTTTTTT. Looking up the rest from reference TRBV7-3 and TRBJ2-2 gives the full variable domain: GAGVSQTPSNKVTEKGKYVELRCDPISGHTALYWYRQSLGQGPEFLIYFQGTGAADDSGLPNDRFFAVRPEGSVSTLKIQRTERGDSAVYLCASSPLIRGSPTNTGELFFGEGSRLTVL.

This rearrangement joins TRBV10-1 to TRBJ1-1; no firm D call. Germline-derived CDR1 and CDR2 are WNHNN and SYGVQD (reference sequence). V lost 4 bases and J lost 1, with 7 bases in between. The CDR3 spans 13 residues. This chain's CDR3 is CASSANRNTEAFF. CDR3 DNA sequence: TGCGCCAGCAGTGCAAACAGGAACACTGAAGCTTTCTTT.

The chain joins TRBV19 to TRBJ2-4, with TRBD1 matching over 11 bases. This CDR3 spans 18 amino acids. Germline V gives CDR1 LNHDA, CDR2 SQIVND (reference sequence). V lost 5 bases to trimming and J lost 6 bases; unmatched junction nucleotides: 15. In DNA, the CDR3 is TGTGCCAGTAGTTTTGACTCAAATCCCGGGACAGGGGGAAACATTCAGTACTTC. Translation gives CASSFDSNPGTGGNIQYF.

The genes are TRBV10-3 and TRBJ1-6, with TRBD1 identical over 7 bases. Per germline, CDR1 ENHRY and CDR2 SYGVKD. V lost 6 bases to trimming and J lost 11 bases; unmatched junction nucleotides: 10. The length of the CDR3 is 14 residues. CDR3: CAIRTDRELAPLHF. CDR3 coding DNA: TGTGCCATCAGAACCGACAGGGAACTGGCACCCCTCCACTTT.

V and J are TRBV25-1 and TRBJ1-4; no clear D gene. This CDR3 is 14 amino acids long. V lost 1 base and J lost 8, with 11 bases in between. Germline V CDR1 and CDR2: MGHDK, SYGVNS. The chain's CDR3 is CASSEFGLGEKLFF. In DNA, the CDR3 is TGTGCCAGCAGTGAATTCGGGTTAGGCGAAAAACTGTTTTTT.

This clone was detected only a few times. The V and J genes are TRBV5-1 and TRBJ2-7; 7 bases match TRBD1. This CDR3 has 16 amino acids. Germline V gene sequence: CDR1 SGHRS, CDR2 YFSETQ. V dropped 4 bases and J dropped 0; count of bases not matched to a gene: 10. The CDR3 reads CASSARGGRTSYEQYF. The CDR3 DNA follows: TGCGCCAGCAGCGCGAGAGGGGGCCGCACCTCCTACGAGCAGTACTTC.

This clone was recorded a few times. The chain links TRBV7-8 to TRBJ1-4; 8 bases agree with TRBD1. The germline V gene encodes CDR1 SGHVS and CDR2 FQNEAQ. The CDR3 contains 18 residues. Trimming cost V 1 base and J 3 bases; bases outside gene matches: 10. CDR3 sequence reads: CASSLVRRGLRPNEKLFF. The CDR3 DNA follows: TGTGCCAGCAGCTTAGTACGCAGGGGGCTCAGGCCTAATGAAAAACTGTTTTTT.

The V call is TRBV18, the J call TRBJ2-1; TRBD1 aligns across 8 bases. CDR3 length: 15 residues. After removal of 0 bases from V and 4 bases from J, the junction contained 2 bases not matched to a gene. Germline V gene data show CDR1 as KGHSH and CDR2 as LQKENI. This CDR3 is CASSPPGQVYNEQFF. The CDR3 DNA reads as TGTGCCAGCTCACCACCGGGACAGGTATACAATGAGCAGTTCTTC.

This clone was found once. The genes are TRBV4-2 and TRBJ2-7, with 12 bases identical to TRBD2. The germline V gene has CDR1 LGHNA and CDR2 YNFKEQ. The CDR3 runs 16 residues. V shed 7 bases, J shed 2 bases, and the junction held 9 bases outside the gene matches. This chain's CDR3 is CASKPSGGDPAYEQYF. The DNA for the CDR3 is TGTGCCAGCAAGCCTAGCGGGGGGGATCCAGCCTACGAGCAGTACTTC.

The V and J genes are TRBV13 and TRBJ2-7; 9 positions agree with TRBD2. This CDR3 is built from 12 residues. CDR1 is PRHDT, CDR2 FYEKMQ, per germline (reference sequence). The ends lost 8 bases at V and 5 bases at J; junction bases unmatched: 4. CDR3 coding DNA: TGTGCCAGCTCTAGCGGGGTCCACGAGCAGTACTTC. Its translation is CASSSGVHEQYF. Filled out from reference TRBV13 and TRBJ2-7, the complete variable domain reads AAGVIQSPRHLIKEKRETATLKCYPIPRHDTVYWYQQGPGQDPQFLISFYEKMQSDKGSIPDRFSAQQFSDYHSELNMSSLELGDSALYFCASSSGVHEQYFGPGTRLTVT.

The CDR3 nucleotides read TGTGCCAGCATTAAACCCCAAGGGGGGGAGAGGGACTATAATTCACCCCTCCACTTT. Protein product: CASIKPQGGERDYNSPLHF. The chain joins TRBV27 to TRBJ1-6, with D perhaps TRBD1 (6 bases). Germline V lookup: CDR1 MNHEY, CDR2 SMNVEV (reference sequence). The CDR3 extends over 19 amino acids. Trimming left V 7 bases short and J 3 bases short, with 25 bases between.

In DNA form, the CDR3 reads TGCGCCAGCAGTGATGGGCAGGGGGCAACAGATACGCAGTATTTT. Amino acid sequence: CASSDGQGATDTQYF. This chain links TRBV10-1 with TRBJ2-3; TRBD1 aligns across 8 bases. The CDR3 extends over 15 amino acids. Germline V CDR1 and CDR2: WNHNN, SYGVQD (reference sequence). Germline trimming cut 3 bases from V and 3 bases from J; bases unmatched to any gene: 5.

The V gene is TRBV2, the J gene TRBJ2-7; 7 bases agree with TRBD1. Germline assignment: CDR1 SNHLY and CDR2 FYNNEI. V trimming: 5 bases; J trimming: 0 bases; junction bases outside the gene matches: 7. The CDR3 sequence is 15 residues long. CDR3 in DNA: TGTGCCAGCAGTAGAACAGGGGTGAGCTCCTACGAGCAGTACTTC. Translating it yields CASSRTGVSSYEQYF.

The chain employs TRBV2 and TRBJ1-1, with D unclear. The CDR3 length is 13 residues. Germline loops: CDR1 SNHLY, CDR2 FYNNEI. The V gene lost 2 bases and the J gene lost 5 bases, with 9 bases spanning the gap. CDR3 in amino acids: CASSERGSTEAFF. The CDR3 DNA follows: TGTGCCAGCAGTGAACGGGGTAGTACTGAAGCTTTCTTT.

There are a few counts of this clone. V is TRBV5-1 and J is TRBJ1-5; no clear D. V lost 1 base to trimming and J lost 5 bases, with 10 bases between them. CDR3 length equals 14 residues. Germline assignment: CDR1 SGHRS and CDR2 YFSETQ. CDR3 sequence (DNA): TGCGCCAGCAGCTTGCGGGTGGAGGATCAGCCCCAGCATTTT. Amino acids: CASSLRVEDQPQHF.

CDR3 coding DNA: TGCGCCAGCAGCTTGGGACGGGGGGAAGATACGCAGTATTTT. It encodes CASSLGRGEDTQYF. This rearrangement joins TRBV5-1 to TRBJ2-3; 7 bases agree with TRBD2. Unmatched junction bases numbered 3, after V lost 0 bases and J lost 5 bases. The germline V gene has CDR1 SGHRS and CDR2 YFSETQ. The CDR3 is made up of 14 amino acids.

In regard to this clone: The CDR3 does not end in the conserved phenylalanine or tryptophan, so this is likely a read error. No DNA is shown, since the ends of the CDR3 on it are uncertain; the CDR3 is the one TCRdb lists. This sequence joins TRBV21-1 and TRBJ1-6. TRBV21-1 is a pseudogene. Counting both end residues, the CDR3 totals 10 amino acids. The CDR3 region is CASSKDQRQR.

CDR3 in amino acids: CASSSGTSGGAWETQYF. The CDR3 DNA follows: TGTGCCAGCAGCTCCGGGACTAGCGGGGGGGCGTGGGAGACCCAGTACTTC. The chain recombines TRBV7-7 with TRBJ2-5; 16 bases align to TRBD2. The germline CDR1 and CDR2 sequences are SSHAT and FNYEAQ (reference sequence). The CDR3 runs 17 residues. The junction had 7 bases not matched to a gene; V was cut back by 4 bases and J by 5 bases.

The gene calls are TRBV6-1 and TRBJ1-4; a weak D match, TRBD1 (6 bases). V was shortened by 9 bases and J by 3 bases, with 17 bases between the two germline ends. Germline lookup yields CDR1 MNHNS and CDR2 SASEGT. This CDR3 region has 15 residues. CDR3 sequence: CASILDGGPNEKLFF. The CDR3, as DNA: TGTGCCAGTATTCTAGATGGGGGCCCTAATGAAAAACTGTTTTTT.

The chain has TRBV27 and TRBJ2-1; D not certain. Germline lookup yields CDR1 MNHEY and CDR2 SMNVEV (reference sequence). V was pared by 5 bases and J by 3 bases, with 11 bases between. The CDR3 contains 14 residues. The DNA for the CDR3 is TGTGCCAGCAGTCCACGACGGAGCTACAATGAGCAGTTCTTC. Translated: CASSPRRSYNEQFF.

V and J are TRBV6-6 and TRBJ1-2; D is ambiguous. Germline V CDR1 and CDR2: MNHNY, SVGAGI (reference sequence). Trimming cost V 7 bases and J 3 bases, with 12 bases left between them. The CDR3 consists of 13 residues. This CDR3 is CASTRRGDYGYTF. CDR3 in DNA: TGTGCCAGCACCCGTCGTGGAGACTATGGCTACACCTTC.

This clone showed up just once. V usage is TRBV6-5 and J usage is TRBJ1-2, with 7 bases identical to TRBD1. The junction had 9 bases not matched to a gene; V was cut back by 3 bases and J by 5 bases. CDR3 size: 15 residues. Germline values: CDR1 MNHEY, CDR2 SVGAGI. The CDR3 DNA is TGTGCCAGCAGTTATTCCGGGACAGAAATTTATGGCTACACCTTC. Translated: CASSYSGTEIYGYTF.

The chain carries TRBV25-1 and TRBJ1-2; weak D call: TRBD1 (5 bases). The CDR3 is 13 amino acids. In germline, CDR1 is MGHDK, CDR2 SYGVNS. V was shortened by 5 bases and J by 4 bases, with 11 bases between the two germline ends. CDR3 sequence reads: CASSHRTVYGYTF. The CDR3 coding sequence is TGTGCCAGCAGTCACAGGACGGTCTATGGCTACACCTTC.

This chain links TRBV7-3 with TRBJ2-3; D gene unclear. The V end was cut by 2 bases, the J end by 2 bases, with 14 bases between. This CDR3 is 16 amino acids long. Germline CDR1 reads SGHTA; CDR2 reads FQGTGA. CDR3 in DNA: TGTGCCAGCAGCTTAGTTGGTACCTCCTACACAGATACGCAGTATTTT. Translating gives CASSLVGTSYTDTQYF.

CDR3 protein: CASSSTGGDEKLFF. CDR3 coding DNA: TGTGCCAGCAGCTCGACAGGGGGGGATGAAAAACTGTTTTTT. V is TRBV5-6 and J is TRBJ1-4; 9 nucleotides agree with TRBD1. The J segment lost 6 bases and the V segment lost 3 bases, leaving 3 bases of the junction unmatched. This CDR3 spans 14 amino acids. The germline gives CDR1 SGHDT, CDR2 YYEEEE.